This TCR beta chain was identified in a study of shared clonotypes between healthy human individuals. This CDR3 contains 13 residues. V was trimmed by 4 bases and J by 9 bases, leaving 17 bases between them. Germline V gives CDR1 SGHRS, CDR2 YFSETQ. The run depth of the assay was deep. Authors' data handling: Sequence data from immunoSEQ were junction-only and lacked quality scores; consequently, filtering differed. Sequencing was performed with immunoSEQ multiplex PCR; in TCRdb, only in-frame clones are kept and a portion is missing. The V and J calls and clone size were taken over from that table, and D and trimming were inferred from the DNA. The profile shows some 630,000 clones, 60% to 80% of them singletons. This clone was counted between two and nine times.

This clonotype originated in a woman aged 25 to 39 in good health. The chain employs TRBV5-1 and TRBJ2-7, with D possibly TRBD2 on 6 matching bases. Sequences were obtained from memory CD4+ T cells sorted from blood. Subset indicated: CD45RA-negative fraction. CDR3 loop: CASSGLADIGQYF. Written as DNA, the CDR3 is TGCGCCAGCAGCGGATTAGCGGATATCGGGCAGTACTTC.